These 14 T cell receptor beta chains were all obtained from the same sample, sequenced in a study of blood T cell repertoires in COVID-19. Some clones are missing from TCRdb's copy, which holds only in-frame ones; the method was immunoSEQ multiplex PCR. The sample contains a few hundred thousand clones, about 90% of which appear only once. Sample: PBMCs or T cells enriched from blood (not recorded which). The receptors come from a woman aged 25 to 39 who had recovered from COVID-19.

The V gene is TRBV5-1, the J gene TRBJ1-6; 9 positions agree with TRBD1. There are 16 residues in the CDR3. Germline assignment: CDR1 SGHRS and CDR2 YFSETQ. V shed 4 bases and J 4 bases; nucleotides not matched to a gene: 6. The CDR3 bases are TGCGCCAGCAGCACCGGACAGGGGCAGTATAATTCACCCCTCCACTTT. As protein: CASSTGQGQYNSPLHF.

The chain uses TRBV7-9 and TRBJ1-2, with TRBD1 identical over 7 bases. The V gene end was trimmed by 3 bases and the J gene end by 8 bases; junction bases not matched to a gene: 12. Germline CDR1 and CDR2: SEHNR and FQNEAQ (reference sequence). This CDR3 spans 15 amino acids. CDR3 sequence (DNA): TGTGCCAGCAGCTTTTTCGGGACAGAGGGTAACGGCTACACCTTC. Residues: CASSFFGTEGNGYTF.

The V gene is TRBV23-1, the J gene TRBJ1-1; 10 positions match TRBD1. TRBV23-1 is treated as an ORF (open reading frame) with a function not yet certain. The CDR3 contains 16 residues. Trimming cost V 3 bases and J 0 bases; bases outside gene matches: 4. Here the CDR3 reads CASSQLDRGLNTEAFF. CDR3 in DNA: TGCGCCAGCAGTCAGCTGGACAGGGGGTTGAACACTGAAGCTTTCTTT.

CDR3 residues: CASSYRGAQPQHF. The CDR3 coding sequence is TGTGCCAGCAGTTACAGGGGGGCCCAGCCCCAGCATTTT. The chain links TRBV27 to TRBJ1-5; TRBD1 aligns across 8 bases. The CDR3 runs to 13 residues. Germline assignment: CDR1 MNHEY and CDR2 SMNVEV (reference sequence). V lost 4 bases to trimming and J lost 7 bases; unmatched junction nucleotides: 3.

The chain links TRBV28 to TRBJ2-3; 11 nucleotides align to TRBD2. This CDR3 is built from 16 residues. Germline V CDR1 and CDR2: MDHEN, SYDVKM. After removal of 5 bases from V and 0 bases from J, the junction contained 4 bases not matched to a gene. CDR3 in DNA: TGTGCCAGCAGTGGGGGACTAGCGGTCAGCACAGATACGCAGTATTTT. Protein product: CASSGGLAVSTDTQYF.

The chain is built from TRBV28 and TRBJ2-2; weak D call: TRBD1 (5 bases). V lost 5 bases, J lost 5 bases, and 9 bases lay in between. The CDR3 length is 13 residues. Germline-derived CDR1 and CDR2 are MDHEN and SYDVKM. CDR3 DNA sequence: TGTGCCAGCAGTGGGCAGGGTACCGGGGAGCTGTTTTTT. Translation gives CASSGQGTGELFF.

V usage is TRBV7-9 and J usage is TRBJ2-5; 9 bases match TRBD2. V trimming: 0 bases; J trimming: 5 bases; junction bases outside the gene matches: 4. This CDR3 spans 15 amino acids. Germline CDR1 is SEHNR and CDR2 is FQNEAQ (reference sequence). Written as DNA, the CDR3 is TGTGCCAGCAGCTTAGCTAGCGGGAGTGGTGAGACCCAGTACTTC. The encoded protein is CASSLASGSGETQYF.

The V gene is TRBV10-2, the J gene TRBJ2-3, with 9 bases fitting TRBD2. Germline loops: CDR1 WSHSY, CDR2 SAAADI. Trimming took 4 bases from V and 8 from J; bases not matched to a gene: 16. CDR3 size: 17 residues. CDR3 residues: CASSGSPSGIQASTQYF. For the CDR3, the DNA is TGCGCCAGCAGTGGATCCCCTAGCGGGATCCAGGCTAGTACGCAGTATTTT.

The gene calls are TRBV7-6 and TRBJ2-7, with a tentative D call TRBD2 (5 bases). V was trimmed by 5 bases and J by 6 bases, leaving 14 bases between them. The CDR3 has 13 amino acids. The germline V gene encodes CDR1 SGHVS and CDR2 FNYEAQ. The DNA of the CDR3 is TGTGCCAGCAGCCCGACCGCAGGAGGCGAGCAGTACTTC. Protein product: CASSPTAGGEQYF. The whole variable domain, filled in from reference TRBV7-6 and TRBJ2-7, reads GAGVSQSPRYKVTKRGQDVALRCDPISGHVSLYWYRQALGQGPEFLTYFNYEAQQDKSGLPNDRFSAERPEGSISTLTIQRTEQRDSAMYRCASSPTAGGEQYFGPGTRLTVT.

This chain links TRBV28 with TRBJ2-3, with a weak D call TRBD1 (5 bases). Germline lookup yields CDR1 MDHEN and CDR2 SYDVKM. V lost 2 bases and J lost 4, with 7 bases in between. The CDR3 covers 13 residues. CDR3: CASSLQGADTQYF. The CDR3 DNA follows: TGTGCCAGCAGTTTACAGGGCGCAGATACGCAGTATTTT. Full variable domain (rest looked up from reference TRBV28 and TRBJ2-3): DVKVTQSSRYLVKRTGEKVFLECVQDMDHENMFWYRQDPGLGLRLIYFSYDVKMKEKGDIPEGYSVSREKKERFSLILESASTNQTSMYLCASSLQGADTQYFGPGTRLTVL.

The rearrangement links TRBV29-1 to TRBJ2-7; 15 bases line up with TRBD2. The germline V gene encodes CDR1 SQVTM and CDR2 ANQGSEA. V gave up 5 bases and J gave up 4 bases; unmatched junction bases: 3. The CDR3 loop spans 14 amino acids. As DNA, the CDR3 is TGCAGCGTTACAGGGACTAGCGGGAGGTACGAGCAGTACTTC. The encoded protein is CSVTGTSGRYEQYF.

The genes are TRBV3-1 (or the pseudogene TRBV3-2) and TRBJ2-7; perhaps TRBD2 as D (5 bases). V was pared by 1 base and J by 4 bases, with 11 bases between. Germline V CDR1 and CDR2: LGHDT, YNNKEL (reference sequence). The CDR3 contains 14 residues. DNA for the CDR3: TGTGCCAGCAGCCAAGGGACTCACAGTTACGAGCAGTACTTC. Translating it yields CASSQGTHSYEQYF.

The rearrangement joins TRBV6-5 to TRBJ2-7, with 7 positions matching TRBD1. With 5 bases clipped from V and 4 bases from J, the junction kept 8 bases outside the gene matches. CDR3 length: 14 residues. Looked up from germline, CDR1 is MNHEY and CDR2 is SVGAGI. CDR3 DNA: TGTGCCAGCAGTCCCGGGACAGAATTGTACGAGCAGTACTTC. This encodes CASSPGTELYEQYF.

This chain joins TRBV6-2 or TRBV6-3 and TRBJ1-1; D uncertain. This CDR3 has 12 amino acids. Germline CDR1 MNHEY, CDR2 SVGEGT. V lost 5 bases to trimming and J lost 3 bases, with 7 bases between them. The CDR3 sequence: CASSRRYTEAFF. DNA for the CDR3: TGTGCCAGCAGTCGGCGGTACACTGAAGCTTTCTTT.